These 18 T cell receptor beta chains share one sample of origin, sequenced in a study of T cells in Graves' hyperthyroidism and ophthalmopathy. Authors of the study amplified TCR beta CDR3 regions from RNA transcripts. The HTBI primer set was used in a first-round RT-PCR of the TCR CDR3. Each CDR3 protein is one row after TCRdb ran MiXCR on the multiplex PCR reads. The data show about 420,000 distinct CDR3 sequences, approximately 15% seen once. Sequencing was performed on blood. These receptors all come from a woman aged 18-29 years with Graves' hyperthyroidism.

As concerns this clonotype: A read error may be the cause here, since a much bigger clone is one base away. DNA for the CDR3: TGTGCCAGCAGCTACGGGACGAGCGCAACTAATGAAAAACTGTTTTTT. This codes for CASSYGTSATNEKLFF. The chain carries TRBV11-2 and TRBJ1-4; a possible D gene is TRBD1 (5 bases). Trimming cost V 4 bases and J 0 bases, with 12 bases left between them. The V gene's germline CDR1 is SGHAT and CDR2 FQNNGV. CDR3 length: 16 residues.

This clonotype was found many times. The V call is TRBV6-2 or TRBV6-3, the J call TRBJ2-7; either TRBD1 or TRBD2 may fit D (5 bases each). CDR1 MNHEY and CDR2 SVGEGT come from the germline V gene. CDR3 length: 12 amino acids. The V end lost 1 base, the J end lost 9 bases, and 10 bases lay between the germline ends. CDR3 residues: CASSYWDQGQYF. CDR3 DNA sequence: TGTGCCAGCAGTTACTGGGACCAGGGGCAGTACTTC.

This clonotype was observed many times. This chain joins TRBV2 and TRBJ2-2; D may be TRBD1 or TRBD2 (5 bases each). The V gene lost 5 bases and the J gene lost 0 bases, with 10 bases spanning the gap. Germline-derived CDR1 and CDR2 are SNHLY and FYNNEI. This CDR3 is 15 amino acids long. CDR3 bases: TGTGCCAGCAGTTCGGGACCATCGAACACCGGGGAGCTGTTTTTT. Translated: CASSSGPSNTGELFF.

In its sample, this clonotype was seen a few times. The gene calls are TRBV4-3 and TRBJ2-1; tentatively, D is TRBD1 (6 bases). CDR3 length equals 17 residues. The germline V gene encodes CDR1 LGHNA and CDR2 YSLEER. V lost 4 bases to trimming and J lost 6 bases, with 22 bases between them. The chain's CDR3 is CASSPRNGASRGNEQFF. The CDR3 nucleotides are TGCGCCAGCAGCCCCCGAAACGGGGCTAGCAGGGGCAATGAGCAGTTCTTC.

This clonotype was detected ten times or more. The chain links TRBV29-1 to TRBJ2-3, with 10 bases that match TRBD1. Losses at the gene ends were 7 bases for V and 3 bases for J; bases not matched to a gene: 7. The CDR3 contains 14 residues. Germline V gene lookup returns CDR1 SQVTM and CDR2 ANQGSEA. The DNA for the CDR3 is TGCAGCGGGAAACGGGACAGGGGAACAGATACGCAGTATTTT. As protein: CSGKRDRGTDTQYF.

This clonotype has ten or more counts. The chain carries TRBV7-2 and TRBJ2-7, with TRBD2 matching 11 bases. In germline, CDR1 is SGHTA, CDR2 FQGNSA. The CDR3 loop spans 17 amino acids. With V trimmed by 5 bases and J by 2 bases, 11 bases remained unmatched. Written as DNA, the CDR3 is TGTGCCAGCAGCACCTACGGTCCGGGACTAGCGGCCTACGAGCAGTACTTC. Encoded protein: CASSTYGPGLAAYEQYF.

In its sample, this clonotype was seen many times. This chain links TRBV20-1 with TRBJ2-1, with TRBD1 identical over 7 bases. CDR1 and CDR2 from the germline V gene are DFQATT and SNEGSKA (reference sequence). With V trimmed by 3 bases and J by 6 bases, 5 bases remained unmatched. CDR3 length: 13 residues. CDR3 region: CSASGTVTNEQFF. In DNA, the CDR3 is TGCAGTGCTAGCGGGACAGTAACCAATGAGCAGTTCTTC.

This clonotype has at least ten counts. The V call is TRBV28, the J call TRBJ1-2; 7 nucleotides line up with TRBD1. V trimming: 5 bases; J trimming: 5 bases; junction bases outside the gene matches: 11. This CDR3 has 15 amino acids. Germline values: CDR1 MDHEN, CDR2 SYDVKM. The CDR3 DNA sequence: TGTGCCAGCAGTAGCCGGGACAGCGAAGTTTATGGCTACACCTTC. The encoded protein is CASSSRDSEVYGYTF.

In its sample, this clonotype was seen a few times. The gene calls are TRBV28 and TRBJ2-2; a possible D gene is TRBD2 (5 bases). Trimming took 6 bases from V and 2 from J, leaving 16 bases between them. The CDR3 runs to 16 residues. Germline CDR1 is MDHEN and CDR2 is SYDVKM. CDR3 DNA sequence: TGTGCCAGCAGAAACCATCCGGGGTTTAACACCGGGGAGCTGTTTTTT. It is translated as CASRNHPGFNTGELFF.

Of note for this clonotype: The junction differs from germline at one of its ends, possibly a read error. The chain has TRBV9 and TRBJ1-4; weak D call: TRBD1 (6 bases). Germline V gene sequence: CDR1 SGDLS, CDR2 YYNGEE. This CDR3 region has 15 residues. The CDR3 nucleotides read TGTGCCAGCAGCCAAGGGGGGGGCCGCGGTGAAGAACTGTTTTTT. It specifies CASSQGGGRGEELFF.

A remark on this clonotype: A junction end diverges from the germline sequence, so it may reflect a read error. The V call is TRBV6-2 or TRBV6-3, the J call TRBJ2-1; TRBD2 might be the D (5 bases). The V gene's germline CDR1 is MNHEY and CDR2 SVGEGT. The CDR3 covers 18 residues. The CDR3 spells CASSYLPTRAPLGNEQLF. The CDR3 nucleotides read TGTGCCAGCAGTTACCTACCAACTAGGGCCCCTCTAGGGAATGAGCAGTTATTC.

In this sample, this clonotype turned up a few times. CDR3 loop: CASSLRRVMSTQYF. DNA of the CDR3: TGTGCCAGCAGTTTGCGACGGGTGATGAGTACGCAGTATTTT. This chain uses TRBV27 with TRBJ2-3; D is undetermined. The CDR3 is made up of 14 amino acids. V dropped 3 bases and J dropped 8 bases, with 15 bases sitting between them. CDR1 and CDR2 from the germline V gene are MNHEY and SMNVEV (reference sequence).

The V and J genes are TRBV27 and TRBJ2-3; D might be TRBD1 or TRBD2, each matching 6 bases. This CDR3 contains 12 residues. V dropped 8 bases and J dropped 6 bases, with 12 bases sitting between them. In germline, CDR1 is MNHEY, CDR2 SMNVEV (reference sequence). The DNA for the CDR3 is TGTGCCAGCGCGGAGGGGGGCGATACGCAGTATTTT. It yields the protein CASAEGGDTQYF.

There are many counts of this clonotype. The rearrangement links TRBV18 to TRBJ2-2; TRBD1 might be the D (6 bases). CDR1 and CDR2 from the germline V gene are KGHSH and LQKENI. This CDR3 contains 15 residues. V was pared by 4 bases and J by 0 bases, with 9 bases between. The CDR3 protein is CASSLKGANTGELFF. In DNA, the CDR3 is TGTGCCAGCTCACTGAAGGGGGCGAACACCGGGGAGCTGTTTTTT.

This chain connects TRBV10-1 to TRBJ2-2; D perhaps matches TRBD1 (8 bases). The CDR3 contains 13 residues. Germline V gives CDR1 WNHNN, CDR2 SYGVQD (reference sequence). V lost 8 bases and J 5 bases, leaving 12 bases between the germline ends. CDR3 DNA: TGCGCCAGCGACAGGGGAGGGACCGGGGAGCTGTTTTTT. Amino acid sequence: CASDRGGTGELFF.

This clonotype was detected many times. J is TRBJ2-1 and V is TRBV20-1; 11 bases fit TRBD2. Per germline, CDR1 DFQATT and CDR2 SNEGSKA (reference sequence). Losses at the gene ends were 3 bases for V and 8 bases for J; bases not matched to a gene: 9. CDR3 length: 15 residues. The CDR3 sequence is CSASGTSGREDEQFF. The CDR3 DNA follows: TGCAGTGCTAGCGGTACTAGCGGGAGAGAAGATGAGCAGTTCTTC.

This clonotype occurred a few times. The chain couples TRBV10-2 to TRBJ1-2; 8 bases align to TRBD1. CDR1 is WSHSY and CDR2 is SAAADI in the germline V gene. After removal of 0 bases from V and 4 bases from J, the junction contained 7 bases not matched to a gene. The CDR3 has 16 amino acids. This CDR3 is CASSESTAGGSYGYTF. In DNA form, the CDR3 reads TGCGCCAGCAGTGAGTCGACTGCAGGGGGCTCCTATGGCTACACCTTC.

This clonotype was counted at least ten times. The chain joins TRBV20-1 to TRBJ2-3; D unresolved. Germline CDR1 and CDR2: DFQATT and SNEGSKA (reference sequence). The CDR3 totals 11 residues. The V end was cut by 3 bases, the J end by 10 bases, with 11 bases between. The CDR3 spells CSASRRMSQYF. The DNA for the CDR3 is TGCAGTGCTAGTCGTAGAATGTCGCAGTATTTT.